This TCR beta chain originates from a study of T cells in Graves' hyperthyroidism and ophthalmopathy. The study, taken as a whole, reports: Model predictions of ophthalmopathy came a median around 7.1 months before onset.

When ophthalmopathy did not progress within 18 months, Graves' hyperthyroidism was considered stable. In patients aged 18 to 65, hyperthyroidism was newly diagnosed, with duration under 2 months. PBMCs were derived from roughly 10 ml fresh peripheral blood. The CDR3 regions of TCR beta were amplified from RNA transcripts. Primed by the HTBI set, a first-round RT-PCR was run on the TCR CDR3. TCRdb used MiXCR to reprocess the multiplex PCR reads, holding one entry per CDR3 protein. The table records roughly 700,000 distinct CDR3 sequences, approximately 14% of them present only once. The germline V and J ends were trimmed by 3 bases and 9 bases, with 11 bases remaining between them. CDR3 length: 13 residues. Germline values: CDR1 LNHDA, CDR2 SQIVND (reference sequence). As to this clonotype: The antigen is not known.

The sequence was collected from a woman aged 18 to 35 with Graves' hyperthyroidism. The rearrangement uses TRBV19 and TRBJ2-2; D not certain. The sample consisted of blood. Written as DNA, the CDR3 is TGTGCCAGTAGTATGGCCCGGGCGAGGGAGCTGTTTTTT. Its translation: CASSMARARELFF.